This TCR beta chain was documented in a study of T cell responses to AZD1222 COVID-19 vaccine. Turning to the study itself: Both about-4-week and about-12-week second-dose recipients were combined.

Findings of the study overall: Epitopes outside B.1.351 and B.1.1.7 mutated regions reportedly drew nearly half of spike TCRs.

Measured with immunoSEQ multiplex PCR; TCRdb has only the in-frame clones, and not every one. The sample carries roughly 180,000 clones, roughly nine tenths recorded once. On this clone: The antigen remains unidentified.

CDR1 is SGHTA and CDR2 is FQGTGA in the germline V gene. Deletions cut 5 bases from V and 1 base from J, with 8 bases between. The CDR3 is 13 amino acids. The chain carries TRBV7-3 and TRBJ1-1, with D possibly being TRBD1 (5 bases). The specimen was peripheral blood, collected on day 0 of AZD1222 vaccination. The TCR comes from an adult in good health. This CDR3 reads CASSPGRNTEAFF. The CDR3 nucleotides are TGTGCCAGCAGCCCGGGGCGGAACACTGAAGCTTTCTTT.